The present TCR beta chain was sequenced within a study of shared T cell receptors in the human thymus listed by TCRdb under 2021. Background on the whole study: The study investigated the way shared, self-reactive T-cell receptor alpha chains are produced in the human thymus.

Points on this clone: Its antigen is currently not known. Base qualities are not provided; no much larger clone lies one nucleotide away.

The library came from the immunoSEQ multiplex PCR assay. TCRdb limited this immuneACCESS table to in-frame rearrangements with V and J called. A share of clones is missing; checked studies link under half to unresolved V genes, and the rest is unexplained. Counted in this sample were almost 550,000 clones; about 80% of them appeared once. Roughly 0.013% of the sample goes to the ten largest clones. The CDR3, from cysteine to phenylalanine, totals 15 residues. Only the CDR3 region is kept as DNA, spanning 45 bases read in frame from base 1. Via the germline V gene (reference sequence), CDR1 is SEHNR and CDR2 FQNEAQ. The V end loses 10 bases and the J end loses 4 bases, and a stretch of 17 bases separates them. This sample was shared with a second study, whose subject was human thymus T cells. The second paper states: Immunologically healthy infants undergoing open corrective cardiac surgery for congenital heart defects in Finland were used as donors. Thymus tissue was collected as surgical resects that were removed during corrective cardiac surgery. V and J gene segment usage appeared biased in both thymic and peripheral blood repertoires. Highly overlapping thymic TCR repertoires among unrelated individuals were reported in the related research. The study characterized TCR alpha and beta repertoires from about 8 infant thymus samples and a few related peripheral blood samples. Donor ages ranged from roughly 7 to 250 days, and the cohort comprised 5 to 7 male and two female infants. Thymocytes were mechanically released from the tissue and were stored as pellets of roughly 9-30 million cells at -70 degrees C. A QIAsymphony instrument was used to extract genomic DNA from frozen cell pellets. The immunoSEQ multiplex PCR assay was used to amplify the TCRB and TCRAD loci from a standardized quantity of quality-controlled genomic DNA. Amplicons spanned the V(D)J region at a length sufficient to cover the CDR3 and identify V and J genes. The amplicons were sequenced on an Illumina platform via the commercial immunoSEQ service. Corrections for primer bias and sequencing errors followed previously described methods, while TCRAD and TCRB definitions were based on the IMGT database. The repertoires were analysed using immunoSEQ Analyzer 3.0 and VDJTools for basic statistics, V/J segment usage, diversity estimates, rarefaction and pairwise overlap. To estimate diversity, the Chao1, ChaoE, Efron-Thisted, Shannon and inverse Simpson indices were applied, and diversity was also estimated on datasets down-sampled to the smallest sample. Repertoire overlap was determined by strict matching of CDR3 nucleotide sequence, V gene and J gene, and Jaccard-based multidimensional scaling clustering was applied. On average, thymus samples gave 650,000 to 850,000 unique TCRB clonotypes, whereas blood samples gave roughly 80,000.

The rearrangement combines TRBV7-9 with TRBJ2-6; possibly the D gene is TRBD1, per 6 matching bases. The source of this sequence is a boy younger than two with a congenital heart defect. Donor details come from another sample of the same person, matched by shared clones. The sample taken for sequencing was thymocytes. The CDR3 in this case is CATTGSSPGANVLTF. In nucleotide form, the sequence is TGTGCCACCACAGGGTCCTCGCCAGGGGCCAACGTCCTGACTTTC.